The rows below give T cell receptor beta chains drawn from one sample of a study of T cell responses to AZD1222 COVID-19 vaccine. Clones were sequenced by immunoSEQ multiplex PCR, and TCRdb holds only the in-frame ones, with some missing. Of around 120,000 clones listed, roughly 87% were seen once; the top ten hold around 7.5%. The starting material was peripheral blood, obtained on day 0 of AZD1222 vaccination. These receptors were collected from an adult in good health. Each CDR3 is given with its conserved first and last residue. D genes are given only for firm matches. The size field is filled for only some rows; it gives once, few, many or a size class.

>TRBJ2-7|TRBV18|TRBD2|NA
CASSPYQFSSGGDSYEQYF
TGTGCCAGCTCACCTTACCAATTCTCTAGCGGGGGAGACTCCTACGAGCAGTACTTC
>TRBJ2-7|TRBV9|NA|NA
CASSVGWRGLLSYEQYF
TGTGCCAGCAGCGTAGGATGGAGGGGGCTTCTCTCCTACGAGCAGTACTTC
>TRBJ1-1|TRBV7-9|NA|NA
CASSLRVGLATEAFF
TGTGCCAGCAGCCTCAGGGTCGGGTTAGCCACTGAAGCTTTCTTT
>TRBJ2-2|TRBV7-9|NA|NA
CASSSDRGSGELFF
TGTGCCAGCAGCTCGGACCGAGGGAGCGGGGAGCTGTTTTTT
>TRBJ1-5|TRBV3-1/TRBV3-2|NA|NA
CASSPDSNQPQHF
TGTGCCAGCAGCCCGGATAGCAATCAGCCCCAGCATTTT
>TRBJ2-3|TRBV9|NA|NA
CASSPPRGATDTQYF
TGTGCCAGCAGCCCCCCTCGGGGGGCGACAGATACGCAGTATTTT
>TRBJ1-1|TRBV7-9|NA|NA
CASSPVSNTEAFF
TGTGCCAGCAGCCCGGTTTCGAACACTGAAGCTTTCTTT
>TRBJ2-7|TRBV6-5|NA|NA
CASSYSTGAYEQYF
TGTGCCAGCAGTTACTCGACTGGGGCCTACGAGCAGTACTTC
>TRBJ1-6|TRBV6-5|TRBD1|NA
CASSYTSGQGDSPLHF
TGTGCCAGCAGTTACACTTCGGGACAGGGAGATTCACCCCTCCACTTT
>TRBJ1-4|TRBV28|TRBD1|NA
CASSWGRQGRVGKTVF
TGTGCCAGCAGTTGGGGGAGACAGGGAAGGGTTGGTAAAACTGTTTTT
>TRBJ2-5|TRBV28|NA|NA
CASSLMDVPGMETQYF
TGTGCCAGCAGTTTAATGGATGTCCCAGGGATGGAGACCCAGTACTTC
>TRBJ2-2|TRBV30|NA|NA
CAWSVAGLSTGELFF
TGTGCCTGGAGTGTAGCGGGTCTCTCCACCGGGGAGCTGTTTTTT
>TRBJ1-1|TRBV6-5|NA|NA
CASSQQGPYTEAFF
TGTGCCAGCAGTCAACAGGGACCATACACTGAAGCTTTCTTT
>TRBJ2-5|TRBV7-2|TRBD2|NA
CASSFGGWTTSGETQYF
TGTGCCAGCAGCTTCGGGGGGTGGACGACTAGCGGAGAGACCCAGTACTTC
>TRBJ2-1|TRBV28|NA|NA
CASSLGGREQFF
TGTGCCAGCAGTTTGGGGGGCCGTGAGCAGTTCTTC
>TRBJ2-7|TRBV28|TRBD2|NA
CASSPSGLAGTNYEQYF
TGTGCCAGCAGTCCCTCTGGACTAGCCGGGACTAACTACGAGCAGTACTTC
>TRBJ1-2|TRBV5-1|NA|NA
CASRRGTNYGYTF
TGCGCCAGCCGCCGGGGTACTAACTATGGCTACACCTTC
>TRBJ2-5|TRBV7-2|NA|NA
CASSGRTKQETQYF
TGTGCCAGCAGCGGTCGGACAAAGCAAGAGACCCAGTACTTC
>TRBJ2-3|TRBV29-1|TRBD1|NA
CSVVQGRGTDTQYF
TGCAGCGTTGTACAGGGGAGAGGCACAGATACGCAGTATTTT
>TRBJ1-5|TRBV6-5|NA|NA
CASSYSAAGGQPQHF
TGTGCCAGCAGTTACTCGGCAGCCGGAGGTCAGCCCCAGCATTTT
>TRBJ2-2|TRBV21-1|NA|NA
CASSKPVDIDTGELFF
TGTGCCAGCAGCAAACCGGTCGATATCGACACCGGGGAGCTGTTTTTT
>TRBJ2-2|TRBV9|NA|once
CASSSFSRGKNTGELFF
TGTGCCAGCAGCAGCTTTTCCCGGGGGAAGAACACCGGGGAGCTGTTTTTT
>TRBJ1-5|TRBV4-1|NA|NA
CASSQEIRNQPQHF
TGCGCCAGCAGCCAAGAGATACGCAATCAGCCCCAGCATTTT
>TRBJ1-1|TRBV28|NA|NA
CATSVGAEAFF
TGTGCCACCTCTGTAGGGGCTGAAGCTTTCTTT